Below, 30 T cell receptor beta chains from the same sample are listed, as sequenced in a study of CD8 T cells in Susac syndrome. After extraction with the RNeasy kit, about 0.5 to 1 ug of the RNA was reverse transcribed using random hexamers. TCRdb reprocessed the immunoSEQ multiplex PCR reads with MiXCR, giving one entry per CDR3 protein. The sample holds about 120,000 distinct CDR3 sequences; over 85% are singletons and the top ten take approximately 0.2%. Input material: CD8+ T cells from PBMCs. These TCRs come from a human donor with Susac syndrome.

The rearrangement links TRBV27 to TRBJ2-7; D not resolved. The CDR3 is 13 amino acids. The germline V gene has CDR1 MNHEY and CDR2 SMNVEV (reference sequence). V lost 5 bases to trimming and J lost 2 bases, with 10 bases between them. The CDR3 loop reads CASSPGSTYEQYF. The CDR3 DNA reads TGTGCCAGCAGTCCGGGTTCCACCTACGAGCAGTACTTC.

V is TRBV6-2 or TRBV6-3 and J is TRBJ2-7; D gene ambiguous. The V gene's germline CDR1 is MNHEY and CDR2 SVGEGT. V dropped 6 bases and J dropped 6 bases, with 6 bases sitting between them. The CDR3 is 10 amino acids. The CDR3 nucleotides read TGTGCCAGCAGCGGTCGCGAGCAGTACTTC. Translated, it gives CASSGREQYF.

The V gene is TRBV4-3, the J gene TRBJ2-3, with D tentatively TRBD1 or TRBD2 (5 bases each). Germline values: CDR1 LGHNA, CDR2 YSLEER. Trimming removed 0 bases from V and 4 bases from J, with 17 bases in between. CDR3 length: 17 residues. Written as DNA, the CDR3 is TGCGCCAGCAGCCAAGATACTTCAGGGTTTAGCGCAGATACGCAGTATTTT. This codes for CASSQDTSGFSADTQYF.

This chain joins TRBV20-1 and TRBJ1-1; D remains unclear. This CDR3 region has 12 residues. With 5 bases removed from V and 3 bases from J, the gap between germline ends came to 10 bases. Per germline, CDR1 DFQATT and CDR2 SNEGSKA (reference sequence). The CDR3 nucleotides are TGCAGTGCTCGTGAAGGTCACACTGAAGCTTTCTTT. It specifies CSAREGHTEAFF.

This clonotype was seen only a few times. The rearrangement uses TRBV6-1 and TRBJ1-1, with D hard to call. Germline assignment: CDR1 MNHNS and CDR2 SASEGT. Trimming left V 6 bases short and J 1 base short, with 12 bases between. The CDR3 covers 14 residues. CDR3 amino acids: CASRRRGKNTEAFF. Written as DNA, the CDR3 is TGTGCCAGCAGACGGCGGGGAAAGAACACTGAAGCTTTCTTT.

This clonotype was counted once. This rearrangement joins TRBV6-5 to TRBJ2-2, with 8 bases lining up with TRBD2. J lost 2 bases, V lost 6 bases, and 5 bases had no gene match. Germline lookup yields CDR1 MNHEY and CDR2 SVGAGI. The CDR3 has 15 residues. The CDR3 bases are TGTGCCAGCAGCCATAGCGGGATTAACACCGGGGAGCTGTTTTTT. Its translation: CASSHSGINTGELFF.

The chain carries TRBV6-2 or TRBV6-3 and TRBJ2-3; D is undetermined. CDR1 MNHEY and CDR2 SVGEGT come from the germline V gene. CDR3 length: 15 residues. V was cut by 6 bases and J by 6 bases, with 19 bases left in between. CDR3 sequence reads: CASSPLEVWTDTQYF. CDR3 nucleotide sequence: TGTGCCAGCAGCCCCCTAGAAGTGTGGACGGATACGCAGTATTTT.

This chain joins TRBV12-3 or TRBV12-4 and TRBJ2-3; D is undetermined. This CDR3 contains 13 residues. V gave up 7 bases and J gave up 1 base, with 9 bases separating them. The CDR3 bases are TGTGCCAGCATCCCTGAGGGCACAGATACGCAGTATTTT. Translation gives CASIPEGTDTQYF.

The J gene is TRBJ1-5, the V gene TRBV20-1; D call uncertain. The CDR3 is made up of 14 amino acids. CDR1 and CDR2 from the germline V gene are DFQATT and SNEGSKA (reference sequence). The CDR3 DNA is TGCAGCAAGAAGGGTGCAGTGAACAATCAGCCCCAGCATTTT. Its protein product is CSKKGAVNNQPQHF.

The chain combines TRBV9 with TRBJ1-2; TRBD1 aligns across 7 bases. The CDR3 spans 13 residues. The V segment lost 10 bases and the J segment 3 bases; nucleotides outside the gene matches: 9. Germline CDR1 SGDLS, CDR2 YYNGEE. The CDR3 is CASTLGQDYGYTF. Here the CDR3 DNA reads TGTGCCTCTACTCTCGGACAGGACTATGGCTACACCTTC.

This clonotype occurred once. The chain combines TRBV6-5 with TRBJ2-1; D call uncertain. The CDR3 length is 17 residues. CDR1 and CDR2 (germline): MNHEY, SVGAGI. V was cut by 0 bases and J by 3 bases, with 15 bases left in between. Written as DNA, the CDR3 is TGTGCCAGCAGTTACTCGAACGTGGAAGCTTACTACAATGAGCAGTTCTTC. It specifies CASSYSNVEAYYNEQFF.

This chain connects TRBV3-1 to TRBJ1-2; 9 nucleotides line up with TRBD1. The CDR3 runs to 16 residues. Germline values: CDR1 LGHDT, CDR2 YNNKEL (reference sequence). Unmatched junction bases numbered 8, after V lost 5 bases and J lost 1 base. The CDR3 reads CASSRDRETVNYGYTF. The CDR3 DNA reads TGTGCCAGCAGCAGGGACAGGGAGACTGTTAACTATGGCTACACCTTC. The variable domain in full, completed from reference TRBV3-1 and TRBJ1-2, reads DTAVSQTPKYLVTQMGNDKSIKCEQNLGHDTMYWYKQDSKKFLKIMFSYNNKELIINETVPNRFSPKSPDKAHLNLHINSLELGDSAVYFCASSRDRETVNYGYTFGSGTRLTVV.

This clonotype was detected a few times. The V call is TRBV4-1, the J call TRBJ2-3; D not resolved. The V end was cut by 0 bases, the J end by 2 bases, with 9 bases between. The CDR3 length is 15 residues. The germline V gene encodes CDR1 MGHRA and CDR2 YSYEKL. The CDR3 nucleotides are TGCGCCAGCAGCCAAGATGGGATTCCCACAGATACGCAGTATTTT. The encoded protein is CASSQDGIPTDTQYF.

This clonotype was seen a single time. V usage is TRBV3-1 and J usage is TRBJ2-1; 10 bases fit TRBD1. The ends lost 4 bases at V and 5 bases at J; junction bases unmatched: 5. The germline gives CDR1 LGHDT, CDR2 YNNKEL (reference sequence). The CDR3 spans 15 residues. The CDR3 here is CASSPPGQGNNEQFF. The CDR3 DNA reads TGTGCCAGCAGCCCTCCGGGACAGGGGAACAATGAGCAGTTCTTC.

The chain uses TRBV13 and TRBJ2-3; TRBD2 agrees at 11 bases. V lost 0 bases, J lost 0 bases, and 5 bases stayed unmatched. The CDR3 has 18 residues. Looked up from germline, CDR1 is PRHDT and CDR2 is FYEKMQ (reference sequence). The CDR3 DNA reads as TGTGCCAGCAGCTTAGGACTAGCGGGGGCGACTAGCACAGATACGCAGTATTTT. Protein sequence: CASSLGLAGATSTDTQYF.

This chain uses TRBV19 with TRBJ1-1; 8 bases line up with TRBD1. The germline CDR1 and CDR2 sequences are LNHDA and SQIVND (reference sequence). This CDR3 is 14 amino acids long. The trim removed 5 bases at V and 6 bases at J, leaving 8 bases unmatched. The CDR3 DNA sequence: TGTGCCAGTAGTCCCGACAGGGGATGGGCTGAAGCTTTCTTT. This encodes CASSPDRGWAEAFF.

The chain links TRBV12-5 to TRBJ1-1; tentative D call: TRBD1 (5 bases). The V gene's germline CDR1 is LGHNT and CDR2 FRNRAP. The CDR3 spans 12 residues. The V end lost 2 bases, the J end lost 11 bases, and 12 bases lay between the germline ends. CDR3: CASGLQGLGAFF. CDR3 DNA: TGTGCTAGTGGTTTGCAGGGTCTTGGTGCTTTCTTT.

This chain connects TRBV15 to TRBJ1-2; D not certain. This CDR3 is built from 15 residues. Deletions cut 0 bases from V and 10 bases from J, with 18 bases between. The V gene's germline CDR1 is LNHNV and CDR2 YYDKDF (reference sequence). The DNA for the CDR3 is TGTGCCACCAGCAGAGATCGCGGCGGAATAGCCGACTACACCTTC. It translates to CATSRDRGGIADYTF.

V usage is TRBV4-3 and J usage is TRBJ2-3, with D uncertain. Trimming removed 1 base from V and 6 bases from J, with 8 bases in between. Germline CDR1 LGHNA, CDR2 YSLEER. CDR3 length: 13 residues. The DNA for the CDR3 is TGCGCCAGCAGCCAAGCAACCGGCGATACGCAGTATTTT. This codes for CASSQATGDTQYF.

This chain joins TRBV11-3 and TRBJ2-5; tentatively, D is TRBD1 or TRBD2 (5 bases each). The V and J ends lost 5 bases and 0 bases respectively, with 13 bases between them. The CDR3 runs to 15 residues. Germline CDR1 reads SGHNT; CDR2 reads YENEEA. CDR3 nucleotides: TGTGCCAGCAGCAGAGGGGCAAGAAACCAAGAGACCCAGTACTTC. It encodes CASSRGARNQETQYF.

CDR3 residues: CASSLQGDPIPTGELFF. CDR3 nucleotides: TGTGCCAGCAGCTTGCAGGGGGACCCGATTCCTACCGGGGAGCTGTTTTTT. J is TRBJ2-2 and V is TRBV11-2, with 7 bases that match TRBD1. Germline CDR1 and CDR2: SGHAT and FQNNGV. The junction had 12 bases not matched to a gene; V was cut back by 3 bases and J by 5 bases. CDR3 length: 17 amino acids.

The chain couples TRBV29-1 to TRBJ2-7, with 7 bases matching TRBD1. Trimming at V came to 5 bases and at J to 1 base, leaving 14 bases not matched to a gene. The length of the CDR3 is 16 residues. Germline values: CDR1 SQVTM, CDR2 ANQGSEA. In nucleotides, the CDR3 is TGCAGCGTTCAAGGGGGCAGGGCCGATGCGTCCTACGAGCAGTACTTC. Protein: CSVQGGRADASYEQYF.

The chain joins TRBV5-1 to TRBJ1-6; maybe TRBD1 (5 bases). Trimming removed 5 bases from V and 10 bases from J, with 16 bases in between. The CDR3 spans 14 residues. Germline CDR1 SGHRS, CDR2 YFSETQ. The CDR3 DNA reads as TGCGCCAGCAGATCTGAAGGGGAAAGCTCACCCCTCCACTTT. This sequence encodes CASRSEGESSPLHF.

The gene calls are TRBV30 and TRBJ2-7; tentatively, D is TRBD1 or TRBD2 (6 bases each). Germline CDR1 is GTSNPN and CDR2 is SVGIG (reference sequence). Trimming shortened V by 5 bases and J by 1 base, and 15 bases separated the two germline ends. The CDR3 extends over 14 amino acids. CDR3 DNA: TGTGCCTGGCCAGTGGGGGGCCAATCCTACGAGCAGTACTTC. Amino acids: CAWPVGGQSYEQYF.

The chain's CDR3 is CAWSVWGPKGYTF. The CDR3 DNA reads TGTGCCTGGAGTGTATGGGGCCCGAAGGGCTACACCTTC. This sequence joins TRBV30 and TRBJ1-2, with D possibly being TRBD1 (5 bases). The CDR3 contains 13 residues. Trimming pared 0 bases from V and 8 bases from J, leaving 13 bases between. Per the germline V gene, CDR1 is GTSNPN and CDR2 is SVGIG (reference sequence).

V is TRBV12-3 or TRBV12-4 and J is TRBJ2-1; 7 positions match TRBD2. V shed 4 bases, J shed 2 bases, and the junction held 5 bases outside the gene matches. The length of the CDR3 is 15 residues. CDR3 DNA: TGTGCCAGCAGTTGGGGCGGGAGAGCCTACAATGAGCAGTTCTTC. Encoded protein: CASSWGGRAYNEQFF.

The chain has TRBV30 and TRBJ1-2; D gene unclear. Germline V gene data show CDR1 as GTSNPN and CDR2 as SVGIG (reference sequence). V gave up 1 base and J gave up 4 bases, with 13 bases separating them. The CDR3 is made up of 14 amino acids. This CDR3 reads CAWSGLGEGYGYTF. The CDR3 nucleotides are TGTGCCTGGAGTGGGCTCGGGGAGGGCTATGGCTACACCTTC. Variable domain in full (rest from reference TRBV30 and TRBJ1-2): SQTIHQWPATLVQPVGSPLSLECTVEGTSNPNLYWYRQAAGRGLQLLFYSVGIGQISSEVPQNLSASRPQDRQFILSSKKLLLSDSGFYLCAWSGLGEGYGYTFGSGTRLTVV.

CDR3 sequence: CASASGGSRYGYTF. The CDR3 DNA is TGTGCCAGCGCTTCAGGGGGAAGTCGCTATGGCTACACCTTC. J is TRBJ1-2 and V is TRBV14, with 7 bases aligning to TRBD1. CDR1 and CDR2 (germline): SGHDN, FVKESK. Germline trimming cut 8 bases from V and 4 bases from J; bases unmatched to any gene: 10. The CDR3 extends over 14 amino acids.

The rearrangement links TRBV7-2 to TRBJ2-7; TRBD2 matches at 9 bases. CDR1 is SGHTA and CDR2 is FQGNSA in the germline V gene. This CDR3 contains 15 residues. Trimming cost V 1 base and J 3 bases; bases outside gene matches: 4. The CDR3 region is CASSLVSGSIYEQYF. The CDR3 bases are TGTGCCAGCAGCTTAGTTAGCGGGAGTATCTACGAGCAGTACTTC.

The chain is built from TRBV28 and TRBJ2-7, with a possible D match to TRBD2 (6 bases). The CDR3 contains 16 residues. V gave up 1 base and J gave up 0 bases, with 13 bases separating them. Germline lookup yields CDR1 MDHEN and CDR2 SYDVKM. CDR3 loop: CASSLSFGTYSYEQYF. The DNA for the CDR3 is TGTGCCAGCAGTTTATCCTTCGGGACTTACTCCTACGAGCAGTACTTC.